This TCR beta chain was captured in a study of identical twins. Many counts were recorded for this clonotype. Germline V CDR1 and CDR2: SQVTM, ANQGSEA. Deletions cut 6 bases from V and 1 base from J, with 15 bases between. The CDR3 length is 14 residues. TCRdb fed the 5' RACE reads into MiXCR, producing one record per CDR3 protein. The table lists about 690,000 distinct CDR3 sequences, 6.1% of them singletons. This receptor was obtained from a man younger than 30 in good health. This chain joins TRBV29-1 and TRBJ1-1; D possibly corresponds to TRBD1 (5 bases). The sequenced material came from naive T cells sorted from blood. In DNA, the CDR3 is TGCAGCGTGGCCCTACAGGATCGGAACACTGAAGCTTTCTTT. Residues: CSVALQDRNTEAFF.